The 21 T cell receptor beta chains reported below all come from one sample, sequenced in a study of PD-L1 blockade in urothelial cancer. Generated by immunoSEQ multiplex PCR, the TCRdb table keeps only in-frame clones and is missing some. Of tens of thousands of clones listed, around 83% are singletons. Indicated time point: pretreatment peripheral blood. The sample here was PBMCs, taken around atezolizumab (anti-PD-L1) treatment. These receptors came from a man between 60 and 75 years old with urothelial cancer.

The CDR3 loop is CASGGRSTDTQYF. The CDR3 coding sequence is TGTGCCAGCGGAGGCAGGAGCACAGATACGCAGTATTTT. The J gene is TRBJ2-3, the V gene TRBV6-5, with D possibly being TRBD2 (5 bases). Trimming cost V 8 bases and J 0 bases, with 9 bases left between them. The CDR3 sequence is 13 residues long. CDR1 and CDR2 (germline): MNHEY, SVGAGI.

This clone occurred once. The CDR3 is CASGLITGEAFF. The CDR3 DNA reads TGTGCTAGTGGTTTGATAACAGGGGAAGCTTTCTTT. The rearrangement links TRBV12-5 to TRBJ1-1, with a possible D match to TRBD1 (6 bases). In germline, CDR1 is LGHNT, CDR2 FRNRAP. The CDR3 is 12 amino acids. V gave up 2 bases and J gave up 8 bases, with 9 bases separating them.

V gene TRBV14 combines with J gene TRBJ2-2; 10 positions agree with TRBD2. The CDR3 extends over 18 amino acids. After removal of 1 base from V and 1 base from J, the junction contained 6 bases not matched to a gene. CDR1 and CDR2 (germline): SGHDN, FVKESK. CDR3 sequence (DNA): TGTGCCAGCAGCCAAGCCCGTCTAGCGGGAGTGAACACCGGGGAGCTGTTTTTT. Protein product: CASSQARLAGVNTGELFF.

V gene TRBV14 combines with J gene TRBJ2-7, with D maybe TRBD1 (5 bases). The CDR3 is 16 residues long. Trimming took 0 bases from V and 0 from J, leaving 12 bases between them. CDR1 is SGHDN and CDR2 is FVKESK in the germline V gene. CDR3 nucleotide sequence: TGTGCCAGCAGCCAAGATCGGGCAGGGTTCTCCTACGAGCAGTACTTC. The encoded protein is CASSQDRAGFSYEQYF.

The V gene is TRBV27, the J gene TRBJ2-2; TRBD1 might be the D (5 bases). Germline-derived CDR1 and CDR2 are MNHEY and SMNVEV (reference sequence). V lost 9 bases to trimming and J lost 3 bases, with 14 bases between them. The length of the CDR3 is 14 residues. As DNA, the CDR3 is TGTGCCAGTCAGGGCTTGAGAGACACCGGGGAGCTGTTTTTT. This sequence encodes CASQGLRDTGELFF.

The chain combines TRBV9 with TRBJ2-5; 11 bases align to TRBD2. The CDR3 has 15 amino acids. Trimming cost V 0 bases and J 3 bases; bases outside gene matches: 1. Germline V gene lookup returns CDR1 SGDLS and CDR2 YYNGEE. The CDR3 loop reads CASSVVAGGKETQYF. The CDR3 DNA sequence: TGTGCCAGCAGCGTAGTAGCGGGGGGGAAAGAGACCCAGTACTTC.

This rearrangement joins TRBV30 to TRBJ2-4; TRBD1 matches 10 bases. The CDR3 covers 16 residues. The V segment lost 5 bases and the J segment 2 bases; nucleotides outside the gene matches: 9. The V gene's germline CDR1 is GTSNPN and CDR2 SVGIG (reference sequence). CDR3 loop: CAWDYRDRGTKNIQYF. In DNA form, the CDR3 reads TGTGCCTGGGACTACCGGGACAGGGGTACCAAAAACATTCAGTACTTC.

This chain uses TRBV6-6 with TRBJ2-5; D possibly corresponds to TRBD2 (5 bases). With 0 bases removed from V and 5 bases from J, the gap between germline ends came to 10 bases. Per the germline V gene, CDR1 is MNHNY and CDR2 is SVGAGI (reference sequence). The CDR3 contains 14 residues. CDR3 sequence (DNA): TGTGCCAGCAGTTACTCGTGGACGGGGGAGACCCAGTACTTC. Translation gives CASSYSWTGETQYF.

CDR3 loop: CASSQAVGTDTQYF. In DNA, the CDR3 is TGCGCCAGCAGCCAAGCGGTCGGCACAGATACGCAGTATTTT. The chain uses TRBV4-1 and TRBJ2-3, with D unresolved. The germline V gene has CDR1 MGHRA and CDR2 YSYEKL. V was trimmed by 1 base and J by 1 base, leaving 6 bases between them. CDR3 length: 14 residues.

This chain links TRBV21-1 with TRBJ2-5; TRBD1 is the table's D call, not checked against the DNA. TRBV21-1 counts as a pseudogene. The CDR3 runs 16 residues. The CDR3 DNA sequence: TGTGCCAGCAGCAAAGCATTTCAGAGGCAGGGGAAGACCCAGTACTTC. This encodes CASSKAFQRQGKTQYF.

The CDR3 region is CASSEGPPPKRELYNEQFF. DNA for the CDR3: TGTGCCAGCAGCGAGGGGCCCCCCCCTAAGCGGGAGCTCTACAATGAGCAGTTCTTC. The rearrangement links TRBV9 to TRBJ2-1, with 8 bases that match TRBD2. This CDR3 is built from 19 residues. Germline V gives CDR1 SGDLS, CDR2 YYNGEE. J gave up 3 bases and V 3 bases, and 17 bases lay outside the gene matches. Filled out from reference TRBV9 and TRBJ2-1, the complete variable domain reads DSGVTQTPKHLITATGQRVTLRCSPRSGDLSVYWYQQSLDQGLQFLIQYYNGEERAKGNILERFSAQQFPDLHSELNLSSLELGDSALYFCASSEGPPPKRELYNEQFFGPGTRLTVL.

This clone showed up just once. The genes are TRBV2 and TRBJ2-2, with D maybe TRBD2 (5 bases). Germline CDR1 is SNHLY and CDR2 is FYNNEI. V lost 7 bases and J 5 bases, leaving 8 bases between the germline ends. This CDR3 spans 12 amino acids. CDR3 loop: CASMEDTGELFF. The CDR3 bases are TGTGCCAGCATGGAGGATACCGGGGAGCTGTTTTTT.

The rearrangement joins TRBV5-4 to TRBJ2-7; the match to TRBD2 covers 10 bases. V lost 4 bases and J lost 3; bases outside the gene matches: 7. The CDR3 sequence is 15 residues long. Germline lookup yields CDR1 SGHNT and CDR2 YYREEE (reference sequence). CDR3 sequence: CASSLARTSGYEQYF. CDR3 sequence (DNA): TGTGCCAGCAGCCTAGCCCGGACTAGCGGCTACGAGCAGTACTTC.

This clone occurred once. The chain has TRBV30 and TRBJ2-3, with 7 bases that match TRBD1. Germline values: CDR1 GTSNPN, CDR2 SVGIG (reference sequence). The CDR3 has 14 residues. The J segment lost 2 bases and the V segment lost 3 bases, leaving 5 bases of the junction unmatched. The CDR3 reads CAWRRGRDTDTQYF. The CDR3 coding sequence is TGTGCCTGGAGAAGGGGGCGCGACACAGATACGCAGTATTTT. The full variable domain, rest sourced from reference TRBV30 and TRBJ2-3, is SQTIHQWPATLVQPVGSPLSLECTVEGTSNPNLYWYRQAAGRGLQLLFYSVGIGQISSEVPQNLSASRPQDRQFILSSKKLLLSDSGFYLCAWRRGRDTDTQYFGPGTRLTVL.

The chain joins TRBV7-2 to TRBJ2-2, with 8 bases aligning to TRBD2. V shed 1 base, J shed 5 bases, and the junction held 3 bases outside the gene matches. The CDR3 runs 15 residues. The germline V gene has CDR1 SGHTA and CDR2 FQGNSA. CDR3 sequence reads: CASSLVAGGTGELFF. The CDR3 coding sequence is TGTGCCAGCAGCTTAGTTGCGGGAGGTACCGGGGAGCTGTTTTTT.

The chain joins TRBV12-5 to TRBJ2-5, with D uncertain. Germline lookup yields CDR1 LGHNT and CDR2 FRNRAP. V lost 3 bases to trimming and J lost 5 bases, with 16 bases between them. The CDR3 loop spans 15 amino acids. DNA for the CDR3: TGTGCTAGTGGTTTAGGCATCACAACCGGGGAGACCCAGTACTTC. Translated, it gives CASGLGITTGETQYF.

The rearrangement joins TRBV11-2 to TRBJ1-3, with 7 bases fitting TRBD1. This CDR3 comprises 15 residues. With 0 bases clipped from V and 1 base from J, the junction kept 0 bases outside the gene matches. Germline loops: CDR1 SGHAT, CDR2 FQNNGV. CDR3 region: CASSLDRGSGNTIYF. As DNA, the CDR3 is TGTGCCAGCAGCTTAGACAGGGGGTCTGGAAACACCATATATTTT.

The chain employs TRBV12-5 and TRBJ2-3; D may be TRBD2 (7 bases). This CDR3 spans 15 amino acids. Trimming left V 9 bases short and J 2 bases short, with 18 bases between. In germline, CDR1 is LGHNT, CDR2 FRNRAP. CDR3 loop: CASSTPGGLTDTQYF. CDR3 DNA sequence: TGTGCTAGCAGTACCCCCGGGGGGCTCACAGATACGCAGTATTTT.

This chain joins TRBV15 and TRBJ1-5; 7 positions match TRBD1. The CDR3 covers 15 residues. V gave up 4 bases and J gave up 5 bases; unmatched junction bases: 8. Germline CDR1 LNHNV, CDR2 YYDKDF (reference sequence). The CDR3 bases are TGTGCCACCAGCACTTTAGACAGGGAGGATCAGCCCCAGCATTTT. Protein: CATSTLDREDQPQHF.

V is TRBV6-5 and J is TRBJ1-6, with 7 bases aligning to TRBD1. V shed 7 bases and J 7 bases; nucleotides not matched to a gene: 10. Per germline, CDR1 MNHEY and CDR2 SVGAGI. The CDR3 runs to 15 residues. The CDR3 spells CASTKSGTANSPLHF. The DNA for the CDR3 is TGTGCCAGCACCAAGTCCGGGACAGCAAATTCACCCCTCCACTTT.

The rearrangement joins TRBV6-5 to TRBJ1-1; no definite D call. The germline gives CDR1 MNHEY, CDR2 SVGAGI. V was trimmed by 0 bases and J by 6 bases, leaving 14 bases between them. CDR3 size: 15 residues. Here the CDR3 reads CASSYSTGIGAEAFF. DNA for the CDR3: TGTGCCAGCAGTTACTCGACGGGGATAGGCGCTGAAGCTTTCTTT.